The 17 T cell receptor beta chains below come from one sample, sequenced in a study of T cells after yellow fever vaccination. TCRdb redid the calling of the 5' RACE reads with MiXCR, one entry per CDR3 protein. The table has a few hundred thousand distinct CDR3 sequences, around 3.9% seen once. Sequencing used PBMCs, obtained 5 days after the yellow fever booster vaccination. These receptors were collected from a man aged 18 to 29 who received the YFV17D yellow fever vaccine.

The DNA of the CDR3 is TGTGCCAGCAGCATGAGGGTAGCGGCCAGCTCCTACAATGAGCAGTTCTTC. Its translation is CASSMRVAASSYNEQFF. This chain links TRBV5-5 with TRBJ2-1; the D gene is possibly TRBD2 (6 bases). V was shortened by 4 bases and J by 0 bases, with 17 bases between the two germline ends. Germline V gene lookup returns CDR1 SGHKS and CDR2 YYEKEE (reference sequence). The CDR3 covers 17 residues.

J is TRBJ1-1 and V is TRBV10-3; no definite D call. CDR1 is ENHRY and CDR2 is SYGVKD in the germline V gene. V was trimmed by 0 bases and J by 1 base, leaving 15 bases between them. This CDR3 contains 17 residues. The CDR3, as DNA: TGTGCCATCAGTGAGTCCTCCCTATATACAGAGAACACTGAAGCTTTCTTT. Its protein is CAISESSLYTENTEAFF.

This chain links TRBV20-1 with TRBJ2-5, with TRBD2 identical over 7 bases. Germline assignment: CDR1 DFQATT and CDR2 SNEGSKA (reference sequence). The trim removed 2 bases at V and 2 bases at J, leaving 8 bases unmatched. The CDR3 is 15 amino acids. The CDR3 DNA follows: TGCAGTGCTAGACTCACCGGGACTACGCAAGAGACCCAGTACTTC. This sequence encodes CSARLTGTTQETQYF.

The chain links TRBV7-2 to TRBJ2-5; 9 nucleotides agree with TRBD1. V was pared by 4 bases and J by 3 bases, with 3 bases of the junction left unmatched. The CDR3 contains 14 residues. Germline V gene data show CDR1 as SGHTA and CDR2 as FQGNSA. The CDR3 nucleotides read TGTGCCAGCAGCTCGACAGGGGGGGAAGAGACCCAGTACTTC. Amino acids: CASSSTGGEETQYF.

This clonotype was observed a few times. V usage is TRBV4-1 and J usage is TRBJ2-7, with D perhaps TRBD1 (5 bases). In germline, CDR1 is MGHRA, CDR2 YSYEKL. Between the trimmed V and J ends, which lost 4 bases and 2 bases, there was a span of 12 bases. The CDR3 extends over 14 amino acids. This CDR3 is CASSPPDSTYEQYF. The CDR3 DNA is TGCGCCAGCAGCCCTCCAGACAGCACCTACGAGCAGTACTTC.

Only a few counts were recorded for this clonotype. V usage is TRBV12-3 or TRBV12-4 and J usage is TRBJ1-2; D is possibly TRBD1 (5 bases). V was clipped by 5 bases and J by 7 bases, with 14 bases between them. This CDR3 is 13 amino acids long. The CDR3 protein is CASSLGTYGGYTF. The CDR3 nucleotides read TGTGCCAGCAGTCTCGGGACCTACGGTGGCTACACCTTC.

The rearrangement links TRBV11-2 to TRBJ2-2; D might be TRBD1 (6 bases). Deletions cut 2 bases from V and 5 bases from J, with 15 bases between. Germline-derived CDR1 and CDR2 are SGHAT and FQNNGV. This CDR3 comprises 16 residues. The CDR3, as DNA: TGTGCCAGCAGCTTACGGACAGTTTCTTATACCGGGGAGCTGTTTTTT. Translated: CASSLRTVSYTGELFF.

The rearrangement uses TRBV6-5 and TRBJ2-1; maybe TRBD1 (5 bases). The germline gives CDR1 MNHEY, CDR2 SVGAGI. The CDR3 is made up of 12 amino acids. The V gene lost 0 bases and the J gene lost 9 bases, with 6 bases spanning the gap. CDR3 coding DNA: TGTGCCAGCAGTTACTCAGGGGTTGAGCAGTTCTTC. Translation: CASSYSGVEQFF.

This clonotype was detected ten times or more. The V call is TRBV7-2, the J call TRBJ1-1; D gene unclear. With 5 bases removed from V and 1 base from J, the gap between germline ends came to 8 bases. This CDR3 is 13 amino acids long. Per the germline V gene, CDR1 is SGHTA and CDR2 is FQGNSA. CDR3: CASSTQENTEAFF. As DNA, the CDR3 is TGTGCCAGCAGCACGCAGGAGAACACTGAAGCTTTCTTT.

This clonotype was detected many times. This chain uses TRBV5-1 with TRBJ2-1; tentatively, D is TRBD1 (6 bases). Trimming removed 0 bases at V and 6 bases at J, with 10 bases between. This CDR3 contains 14 residues. CDR1 SGHRS and CDR2 YFSETQ come from the germline V gene. The CDR3 bases are TGCGCCAGCAGCTTGGGGGGACACCTCAATGAGCAGTTCTTC. It is translated as CASSLGGHLNEQFF.

The chain uses TRBV6-2 or TRBV6-3 and TRBJ1-2, with D possibly matching TRBD1 (6 bases). With 5 bases removed from V and 5 bases from J, the gap between germline ends came to 12 bases. Germline assignment: CDR1 MNHEY and CDR2 SVGEGT. The CDR3 spans 13 residues. CDR3 loop: CASSRDIVYGYTF. Here the CDR3 DNA reads TGTGCCAGCAGTCGGGACATCGTTTATGGCTACACCTTC.

The table lists this clonotype with a few counts. The chain employs TRBV6-5 and TRBJ2-2, with D perhaps matching TRBD1 or TRBD2 (5 bases each). Trimming took off 3 bases at V and 7 bases at J, with 9 bases between the two ends. The CDR3 contains 13 residues. The germline V gene has CDR1 MNHEY and CDR2 SVGAGI. The CDR3 bases are TGTGCCAGCAGTTATGAGGGGAACGGGGAGCTGTTTTTT. Amino acids: CASSYEGNGELFF.

V gene TRBV18 combines with J gene TRBJ1-5; a possible D gene is TRBD1 (5 bases). Trimming removed 3 bases at V and 0 bases at J, with 12 bases between. There are 16 residues in the CDR3. Germline values: CDR1 KGHSH, CDR2 LQKENI. As DNA, the CDR3 is TGTGCCAGCTCACCGGGGCTACCCTATAGCAATCAGCCCCAGCATTTT. This sequence encodes CASSPGLPYSNQPQHF.

Only a few counts were recorded for this clonotype. The chain combines TRBV4-3 with TRBJ1-2, with D hard to call. V lost 0 bases, J lost 8 bases, and 16 bases lay in between. Germline values: CDR1 LGHNA, CDR2 YSLEER. This CDR3 spans 15 amino acids. The CDR3 DNA reads as TGCGCCAGCAGCCAAGAGTCCGGTGCTCCTTCGGGCTACACCTTC. Translation gives CASSQESGAPSGYTF.

The CDR3 sequence: CASSVGAGNQETQYF. The DNA for the CDR3 is TGTGCCAGCAGCGTAGGGGCAGGAAATCAAGAGACCCAGTACTTC. This sequence joins TRBV9 and TRBJ2-5; no reliable D call. In germline, CDR1 is SGDLS, CDR2 YYNGEE. The CDR3 length is 15 residues. Trimming cost V 0 bases and J 2 bases, with 11 bases left between them.

This clonotype came up a few times. The rearrangement uses TRBV11-2 and TRBJ2-3; D is unclear. V dropped 3 bases and J dropped 2 bases, with 24 bases sitting between them. CDR3 size: 19 residues. From germline, CDR1 is SGHAT and CDR2 FQNNGV. CDR3 sequence reads: CASSFPRRSQQSATDTQYF. CDR3 bases: TGTGCCAGCAGCTTCCCCCGGCGCTCCCAACAAAGCGCCACAGATACGCAGTATTTT.

The chain couples TRBV30 to TRBJ1-2, with D perhaps matching TRBD1 (6 bases). The germline CDR1 and CDR2 sequences are GTSNPN and SVGIG (reference sequence). V shed 4 bases and J shed 6 bases, with 18 bases lying between them. This CDR3 comprises 14 residues. The CDR3 DNA reads TGTGCCTGGAACAGTCTCACAGGGATCGATGGCTACACCTTC. Encoded protein: CAWNSLTGIDGYTF.